The 21 T cell receptor beta chains below come from one sample, sequenced in a study of blood T cells in healthy people across ages. The authors ran a second PCR of 7 to 11 cycles using a sample-barcoded 5' primer and a J-beta primer mix. TCRdb called the 5' RACE reads again in MiXCR, with one record for every CDR3 protein. The sample has more than 800,000 distinct CDR3 sequences, 25% to 35% seen once; the top ten hold approximately 15%. The sequencing input was blood. The source of these receptors is an elderly woman in good health.

This clonotype was seen ten or more times. The chain joins TRBV6-2 or TRBV6-3 to TRBJ2-5, with a possible D match to TRBD2 (5 bases). V dropped 6 bases and J dropped 5 bases, with 16 bases sitting between them. CDR1 is MNHEY, CDR2 SVGEGT, per germline. There are 14 residues in the CDR3. The CDR3 spells CASSGEPSVETQYF. The CDR3 nucleotides read TGTGCCAGCAGCGGGGAACCCTCGGTGGAGACCCAGTACTTC.

This clonotype was detected a few times. The chain combines TRBV30 with TRBJ1-2, with no clear D. CDR1 and CDR2 (germline): GTSNPN, SVGIG (reference sequence). The CDR3 loop spans 11 amino acids. Trimming pared 5 bases from V and 4 bases from J, leaving 8 bases between. The CDR3 region is CAWGVTYGYTF. CDR3 bases: TGTGCCTGGGGGGTGACCTATGGCTACACCTTC.

V usage is TRBV15 and J usage is TRBJ1-2, with 8 bases matching TRBD1. The CDR3 has 16 amino acids. In germline, CDR1 is LNHNV, CDR2 YYDKDF (reference sequence). V lost 1 base, J lost 4 bases, and 8 bases stayed unmatched. CDR3 amino acids: CATSRAGQGGGYGYTF. CDR3 sequence (DNA): TGTGCCACCAGCAGAGCCGGACAGGGCGGAGGCTATGGCTACACCTTC. Filled out from reference TRBV15 and TRBJ1-2, the complete variable domain reads DAMVIQNPRYQVTQFGKPVTLSCSQTLNHNVMYWYQQKSSQAPKLLFHYYDKDFNNEADTPDNFQSRRPNTSFCFLDIRSPGLGDTAMYLCATSRAGQGGGYGYTFGSGTRLTVV.

The V and J genes are TRBV6-1 and TRBJ2-7; 10 nucleotides agree with TRBD2. J was trimmed by 3 bases and V by 8 bases; bases with no gene match: 1. Per germline, CDR1 MNHNS and CDR2 SASEGT. This CDR3 region has 12 residues. CDR3 sequence: CASGLADYEQYF. For the CDR3, the DNA is TGTGCCAGCGGACTAGCGGACTACGAGCAGTACTTC.

This chain uses TRBV9 with TRBJ2-5; possibly TRBD1 or TRBD2 for D (5 bases each). Germline V gene sequence: CDR1 SGDLS, CDR2 YYNGEE. The CDR3 sequence is 14 residues long. Between the trimmed V and J ends, which lost 1 base and 4 bases, there was a span of 11 bases. CDR3: CASSVSRGRETQYF. The CDR3 DNA sequence: TGTGCCAGCAGCGTATCTAGGGGACGAGAGACCCAGTACTTC.

On this clonotype: With a much larger clone just one base away, this may be a read error. The chain links TRBV4-3 to TRBJ2-3; TRBD1 matches 9 bases. This CDR3 spans 15 amino acids. Germline-derived CDR1 and CDR2 are LGHNA and YSLEER. The CDR3 DNA reads as TGCGCCAGCGGCCAGGACAGGGGCCGTCTAGATACGCAGTATTTT. It yields the protein CASGQDRGRLDTQYF.

This clonotype was recorded many times. The chain joins TRBV12-3 or TRBV12-4 to TRBJ2-7, with 9 bases identical to TRBD1. CDR3 size: 13 residues. With V trimmed by 6 bases and J by 5 bases, 5 bases remained unmatched. CDR3 in amino acids: CASRRGQGDEQYF. As DNA, the CDR3 is TGTGCCAGCAGACGGGGACAGGGCGACGAGCAGTACTTC.

This clonotype was observed at least ten times. The genes are TRBV6-6 and TRBJ2-3, with a weak D call TRBD2 (5 bases). The CDR3 runs to 14 residues. CDR1 and CDR2 (germline): MNHNY, SVGAGI (reference sequence). V lost 4 bases to trimming and J lost 3 bases, with 11 bases between them. The CDR3 spells CASSSPGLTDTQYF. The CDR3 bases are TGTGCCAGCAGTTCCCCCGGACTTACAGATACGCAGTATTTT.

The chain employs TRBV14 and TRBJ2-5, with TRBD1 as a possible D gene (5 bases). Per the germline V gene, CDR1 is SGHDN and CDR2 is FVKESK. This CDR3 comprises 13 residues. Trimming removed 1 base at V and 7 bases at J, with 10 bases between. CDR3 sequence: CASSQGTTGTQYF. The CDR3, as DNA: TGTGCCAGCAGCCAAGGCACAACAGGGACCCAGTACTTC.

The chain uses TRBV29-1 and TRBJ1-1, with D hard to call. The CDR3 is 13 amino acids. Germline V gene data show CDR1 as SQVTM and CDR2 as ANQGSEA. The ends were cut back, 1 base at V and 3 bases at J, with 9 bases in the middle. The CDR3 region is CSVEGAADTEAFF. CDR3 nucleotide sequence: TGCAGCGTTGAAGGGGCTGCAGACACTGAAGCTTTCTTT.

This clonotype appeared many times. V is TRBV10-3 and J is TRBJ2-1; 14 bases align to TRBD2. J gave up 3 bases and V 2 bases, and 3 bases lay outside the gene matches. CDR1 ENHRY and CDR2 SYGVKD come from the germline V gene. This CDR3 has 17 amino acids. CDR3 amino acids: CAISEPGTSGGYNEQFF. DNA for the CDR3: TGTGCCATCAGTGAGCCTGGGACTAGCGGGGGCTACAATGAGCAGTTCTTC.

The genes are TRBV12-3 or TRBV12-4 and TRBJ2-1, with 7 bases lining up with TRBD1. The junction had 9 bases not matched to a gene; V was cut back by 4 bases and J by 6 bases. CDR3 size: 15 residues. DNA for the CDR3: TGTGCCAGCAGTTCCCGACAGGGTGTTGCCAATGAGCAGTTCTTC. Translated, it gives CASSSRQGVANEQFF.

In its sample, this clonotype was seen many times. The chain combines TRBV20-1 with TRBJ2-5, with D possibly being TRBD1 (6 bases). Per the germline V gene, CDR1 is DFQATT and CDR2 is SNEGSKA (reference sequence). This CDR3 is 15 amino acids long. V was clipped by 0 bases and J by 2 bases, with 13 bases between them. CDR3 DNA sequence: TGCAGTGCTAGAGATTTCAGGGGACCTCAAGAGACCCAGTACTTC. This gives the protein CSARDFRGPQETQYF.

The table lists this clonotype with many counts. The gene calls are TRBV5-5 and TRBJ1-5, with unresolved D. The CDR3 totals 14 residues. In germline, CDR1 is SGHKS, CDR2 YYEKEE (reference sequence). V lost 4 bases and J lost 1, with 9 bases in between. The CDR3 region has the DNA TGTGCCAGCAGCCCGGGTTGGAGCAATCAGCCCCAGCATTTT. Its protein product is CASSPGWSNQPQHF. Full variable domain (outside the CDR3, taken from reference TRBV5-5 and TRBJ1-5): DAGVTQSPTHLIKTRGQQVTLRCSPISGHKSVSWYQQVLGQGPQFIFQYYEKEERGRGNFPDRFSARQFPNYSSELNVNALLLGDSALYLCASSPGWSNQPQHFGDGTRLSIL.

This clonotype has ten or more counts. The gene calls are TRBV2 and TRBJ2-1; TRBD1 matches 7 bases. Germline V lookup: CDR1 SNHLY, CDR2 FYNNEI. V shed 5 bases, J shed 3 bases, and the junction held 7 bases outside the gene matches. This CDR3 region has 15 residues. DNA of the CDR3: TGTGCCAGCAGTAGACAGGGTTTAAACTACAATGAGCAGTTCTTC. The encoded protein is CASSRQGLNYNEQFF.

As regards this clonotype: This may stem from a read error, because a much larger clone lies one nucleotide away. J is TRBJ1-1 and V is TRBV12-3 or TRBV12-4; D remains ambiguous. This CDR3 region has 13 residues. The CDR3 loop is CASSLLENIEAFF. The DNA for the CDR3 is TGTGCCAGCAGTTTATTGGAGAACATTGAAGCTTTCTTT.

The sample holds one count of this clonotype. Possible read error: a much larger clone is one base away. The J gene is TRBJ2-3, the V gene TRBV6-2 or TRBV6-3; the match to TRBD1 covers 9 bases. The CDR3 is 15 amino acids. Germline V CDR1 and CDR2: MNHEY, SVGEGT. V was clipped by 6 bases and J by 4 bases; unmatched bases: 8. This chain's CDR3 is CASSPTGGSPDTQYF. The CDR3 nucleotides are TGTGCCAGCAGCCCCACAGGGGGCTCGCCAGATACGCAGTATTTT.

There are many counts of this clonotype. The rearrangement links TRBV7-2 to TRBJ2-4, with D unclear. The germline CDR1 and CDR2 sequences are SGHTA and FQGNSA. Trimming pared 5 bases from V and 9 bases from J, leaving 8 bases between. This CDR3 is 11 amino acids long. The CDR3 sequence is CASSRLGIQYF. CDR3 nucleotides: TGTGCCAGCAGCCGACTGGGCATTCAGTACTTC.

Points on this clonotype: Relative to the germline gene, one junction end is altered; a read error may explain this. The rearrangement joins TRBV15 to TRBJ2-7; D gene unclear. In germline, CDR1 is LNHNV, CDR2 YYDKDF (reference sequence). This CDR3 comprises 15 residues. This chain's CDR3 is CAASRDLGRSYEQYF. Written as DNA, the CDR3 is TGCGCCGCCAGCAGAGATCTAGGCAGGTCCTACGAGCAGTACTTC.

This clonotype was detected many times. The chain has TRBV11-2 and TRBJ1-6; D gene unclear. With 1 base removed from V and 7 bases from J, the gap between germline ends came to 11 bases. The germline CDR1 and CDR2 sequences are SGHAT and FQNNGV. CDR3 length: 15 amino acids. This CDR3 is CASSLVAGSNSPLHF. Here the CDR3 DNA reads TGTGCCAGCAGCTTAGTTGCGGGAAGCAATTCACCCCTCCACTTT.

This clonotype came up a few times. This chain uses TRBV7-6 with TRBJ2-7, with D possibly called TRBD1 or TRBD2 (6 bases each). V was clipped by 5 bases and J by 2 bases, with 19 bases between them. Germline V gene data show CDR1 as SGHVS and CDR2 as FNYEAQ. CDR3 length: 16 residues. The CDR3: CASSPGEGGGTYEQYF. The CDR3 bases are TGTGCCAGCAGCCCGGGGGAAGGAGGGGGTACCTACGAGCAGTACTTC.